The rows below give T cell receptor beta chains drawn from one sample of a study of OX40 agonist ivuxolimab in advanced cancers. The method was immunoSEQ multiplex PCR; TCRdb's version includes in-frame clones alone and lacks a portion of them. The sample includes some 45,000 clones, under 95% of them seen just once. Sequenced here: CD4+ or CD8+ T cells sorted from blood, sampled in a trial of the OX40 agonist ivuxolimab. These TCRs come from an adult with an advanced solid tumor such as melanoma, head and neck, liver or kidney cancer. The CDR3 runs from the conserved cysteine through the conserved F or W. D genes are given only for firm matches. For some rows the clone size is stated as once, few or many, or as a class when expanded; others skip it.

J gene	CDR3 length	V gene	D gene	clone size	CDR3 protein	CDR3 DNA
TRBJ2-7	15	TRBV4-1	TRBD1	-	CASSPTGAHSYEQYF	TGCGCCAGCAGCCCAACAGGGGCCCACTCCTACGAGCAGTACTTC
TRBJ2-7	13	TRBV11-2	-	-	CASKPGSGYEQYF	TGTGCCAGCAAACCGGGATCAGGCTACGAGCAGTACTTC
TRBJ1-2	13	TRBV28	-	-	CASTLPGLYGYTF	TGTGCCAGCACCTTGCCCGGGCTCTATGGCTACACCTTC
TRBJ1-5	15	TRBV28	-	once	CASSFLGPSNQPQHF	TGTGCCAGCAGTTTTCTCGGGCCTAGCAATCAGCCCCAGCATTTT
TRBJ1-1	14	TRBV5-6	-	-	CASSSGFSRPEAFF	TGTGCCAGCAGCTCGGGGTTCTCCCGACCTGAAGCTTTCTTT
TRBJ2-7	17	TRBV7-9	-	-	CASSLVEPLAGSGEQYF	TGTGCCAGCAGCTTAGTAGAGCCCCTAGCAGGATCGGGAGAGCAGTACTTC
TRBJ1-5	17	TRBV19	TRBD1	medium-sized	CASSTPGSPGGYQPQHF	TGTGCCAGTAGTACGCCGGGGTCCCCAGGGGGCTATCAGCCCCAGCATTTT
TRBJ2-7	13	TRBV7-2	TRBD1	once	CASSSWTGYEQYF	TGTGCCAGCAGCTCTTGGACAGGGTACGAGCAGTACTTC
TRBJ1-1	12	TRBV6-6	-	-	CASSRQGSEAFF	TGTGCCAGCAGCCGCCAGGGGTCCGAAGCTTTCTTT
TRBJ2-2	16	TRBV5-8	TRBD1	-	CASSAGTGGNTGELFF	TGTGCCAGCAGCGCCGGAACAGGGGGCAACACCGGGGAGCTGTTTTTT
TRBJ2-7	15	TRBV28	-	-	CASSAGDNYSYEQYF	TGTGCCAGCAGCGCGGGGGACAACTACTCCTACGAGCAGTACTTC
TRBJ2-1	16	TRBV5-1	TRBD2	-	CASSFGFSGSYNEQFF	TGCGCCAGCAGCTTCGGGTTTAGCGGGAGCTACAATGAGCAGTTCTTC
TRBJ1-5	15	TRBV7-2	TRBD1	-	CASSSRQGFYQPQHF	TGTGCCAGCAGCTCGAGACAGGGATTTTATCAGCCCCAGCATTTT
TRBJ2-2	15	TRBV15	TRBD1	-	CATSRQTGEIGELFF	TGTGCCACCAGCAGACAGACAGGGGAAATCGGGGAGCTGTTTTTT
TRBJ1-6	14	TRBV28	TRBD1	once	CASSRDSFWSPLHF	TGTGCCAGCAGCCGGGACAGCTTTTGGTCACCCCTCCACTTT
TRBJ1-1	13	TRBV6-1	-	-	CANEDGTNTEAFF	TGTGCCAACGAGGACGGAACGAACACTGAAGCTTTCTTT
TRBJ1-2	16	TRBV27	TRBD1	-	CASSRMVADRGYGYTF	TGTGCCAGCAGCCGGATGGTGGCCGACAGGGGATATGGCTACACCTTC
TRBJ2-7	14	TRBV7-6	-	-	CASSQEVNEHEQYF	TGTGCCAGCAGCCAAGAGGTCAATGAACACGAGCAGTACTTC
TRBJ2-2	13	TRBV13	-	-	CASRNSVGGELFF	TGTGCCAGCAGGAATAGCGTTGGCGGGGAGCTGTTTTTT
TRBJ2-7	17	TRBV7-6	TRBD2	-	CASSSGTSGHSSYEQYF	TGTGCCAGCAGCTCGGGGACTAGCGGGCATAGCTCCTACGAGCAGTACTTC
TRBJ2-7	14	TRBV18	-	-	CASSPPMRFDEQYF	TGTGCCAGCTCACCACCTATGAGGTTTGACGAGCAGTACTTC
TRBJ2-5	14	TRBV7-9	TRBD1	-	CASSRDRGSETQYF	TGTGCCAGCAGCCGGGACAGGGGGAGTGAGACCCAGTACTTC
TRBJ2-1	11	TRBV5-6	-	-	CASSEGPGQFF	TGTGCCAGCAGCGAGGGGCCTGGGCAGTTCTTC
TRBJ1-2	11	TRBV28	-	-	CASSLNYGYTF	TGTGCCAGCAGTTTAAACTATGGCTACACCTTC
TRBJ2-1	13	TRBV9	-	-	CASSVEELEEQFF	TGTGCCAGCAGCGTAGAGGAACTAGAGGAGCAGTTCTTC
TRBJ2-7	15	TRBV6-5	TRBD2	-	CASSSGAGGTYEQYF	TGTGCCAGCAGTTCAGGAGCGGGAGGAACCTACGAGCAGTACTTC
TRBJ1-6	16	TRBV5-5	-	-	CASSLGTGAYNSPLHF	TGTGCCAGCAGCTTGGGAACAGGAGCGTATAATTCACCCCTCCACTTT
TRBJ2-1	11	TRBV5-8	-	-	CASSLGVGQFF	TGTGCCAGCAGCTTGGGGGTTGGGCAGTTCTTC
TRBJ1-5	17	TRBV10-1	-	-	CASSEKFPRTSNQPQHF	TGCGCCAGCAGTGAGAAGTTTCCCAGGACTAGCAATCAGCCCCAGCATTTT
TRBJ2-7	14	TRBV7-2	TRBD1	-	CASSPPGQGEGQYF	TGTGCCAGCAGCCCCCCGGGACAGGGCGAAGGGCAGTACTTC
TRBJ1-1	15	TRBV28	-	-	CASSLQGLLNTEAFF	TGTGCCAGCAGTTTACAGGGGCTCCTGAACACTGAAGCTTTCTTT
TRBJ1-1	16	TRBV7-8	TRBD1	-	CASSLGAGGGNTEAFF	TGTGCCAGCAGCCTCGGTGCAGGGGGCGGAAACACTGAAGCTTTCTTT
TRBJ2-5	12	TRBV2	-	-	CASRGRQGTQYF	TGTGCCAGCAGGGGTAGGCAAGGGACCCAGTACTTC
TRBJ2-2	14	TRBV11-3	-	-	CASSLGGAVGELFF	TGTGCCAGCAGCTTAGGCGGGGCCGTGGGGGAGCTGTTTTTT
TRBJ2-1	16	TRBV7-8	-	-	CASSLVGGTVLNEQFF	TGTGCCAGCAGCTTAGTAGGGGGGACAGTTTTAAATGAGCAGTTCTTC
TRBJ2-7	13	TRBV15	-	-	CATSRESSYEQYF	TGTGCCACCAGCAGAGAATCTTCCTACGAGCAGTACTTC
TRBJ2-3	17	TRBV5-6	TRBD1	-	CASSLARDRVYTDTQYF	TGTGCCAGCAGCTTGGCTAGGGACAGGGTGTACACAGATACGCAGTATTTT
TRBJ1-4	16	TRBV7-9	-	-	CASSSSVGLFNEKLFF	TGTGCCAGCAGCTCCTCGGTAGGGCTCTTTAATGAAAAACTGTTTTTT
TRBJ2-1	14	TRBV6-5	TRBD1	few	CASSYSGQGNEQFF	TGTGCCAGCAGTTACTCGGGACAGGGGAATGAGCAGTTCTTC
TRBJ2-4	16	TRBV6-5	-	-	CASSYGGDLAKNIQYF	TGTGCCAGCAGTTACGGAGGGGACCTAGCCAAAAACATTCAGTACTTC
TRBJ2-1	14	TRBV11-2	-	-	CASSLGVPRDEQFF	TGTGCCAGCAGCTTAGGAGTCCCTCGGGATGAGCAGTTCTTC
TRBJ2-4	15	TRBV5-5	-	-	CASSHPGVAKNIQYF	TGTGCCAGCAGCCACCCTGGGGTAGCCAAAAACATTCAGTACTTC
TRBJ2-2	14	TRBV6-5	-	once	CASRIAIETGELFF	TGTGCCAGCAGGATCGCAATAGAAACCGGGGAGCTGTTTTTT
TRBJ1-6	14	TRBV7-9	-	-	CASSSDSLTGALHF	TGTGCCAGCAGCTCGGATAGTCTAACCGGGGCCCTCCACTTT
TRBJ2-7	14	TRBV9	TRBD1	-	CASSNTGEPYEQYF	TGTGCCAGCAGCAACACAGGGGAACCCTACGAGCAGTACTTC
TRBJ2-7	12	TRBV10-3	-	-	CATAWSSYEQYF	TGTGCCACGGCCTGGAGCTCCTACGAGCAGTACTTC
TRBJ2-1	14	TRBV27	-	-	CASTYGLGAHEQFF	TGTGCCAGCACTTACGGCCTAGGGGCCCACGAGCAGTTCTTC
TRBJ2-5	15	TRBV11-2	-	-	CASSLDPSSEETQYF	TGTGCCAGCAGCTTAGATCCCTCCAGCGAAGAGACCCAGTACTTC
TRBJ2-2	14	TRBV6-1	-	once	CASSEGVETGELFF	TGTGCCAGCAGTGAAGGGGTAGAAACCGGGGAGCTGTTTTTT
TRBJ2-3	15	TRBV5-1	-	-	CASSPAGAMEDTQYF	TGCGCCAGCAGCCCGGCTGGGGCAATGGAAGATACGCAGTATTTT
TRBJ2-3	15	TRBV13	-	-	CASSLTGSRTDTQYF	TGTGCCAGCAGCTTGACGGGGAGTCGCACAGATACGCAGTATTTT
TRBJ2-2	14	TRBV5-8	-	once	CASSLGGSTGELFF	TGTGCCAGCAGCTTGGGTGGGTCCACCGGGGAGCTGTTTTTT
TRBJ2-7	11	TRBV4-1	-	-	CASSQGSEQYF	TGCGCCAGCAGCCAAGGCTCAGAGCAGTACTTC
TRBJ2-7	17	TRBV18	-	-	CASSPVRKWTATYEQYF	TGTGCCAGCTCACCAGTACGGAAGTGGACTGCGACCTACGAGCAGTACTTC
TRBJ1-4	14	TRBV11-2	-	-	CASSLDRTNEKLFF	TGTGCCAGCAGCTTAGACAGGACTAATGAAAAACTGTTTTTT
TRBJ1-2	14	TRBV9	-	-	CASSGSWGPESYTF	TGTGCCAGCAGCGGCTCCTGGGGCCCCGAAAGCTACACCTTC
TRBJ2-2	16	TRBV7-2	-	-	CASSQRGAWNTGELFF	TGTGCCAGCAGCCAACGCGGGGCTTGGAACACCGGGGAGCTGTTTTTT
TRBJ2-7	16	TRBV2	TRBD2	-	CASTRGVAGVSYEQYF	TGTGCCAGCACTAGAGGGGTAGCGGGGGTCTCCTACGAGCAGTACTTC